This entry is about one TCR beta chain. Authors' data handling: Reference gene primer amplification gave estimated nucleated cell counts. The data were produced by immunoSEQ multiplex PCR, yet TCRdb's version contains in-frame clones alone and is incomplete. The DNA was the basis for D and trimming; V, J and clone size are from that table. The sample carries more than 95,000 clones, roughly nine tenths recorded once. Trimming left V 9 bases short and J 6 bases short, with 23 bases between. This CDR3 spans 15 amino acids. The germline gives CDR1 LGHDT, CDR2 YNNKEL (reference sequence). These data come from a study of blood T cell repertoires in COVID-19. Study in general: Italy, Spain and the United States were the sources of the convalescent and acute COVID-19 samples. Sources were T cells, B-cell-depleted T cells, or PBMCs; the material itself was cDNA or gDNA.

The source is a man aged 55 to 69 with acute or convalescent COVID-19. The sample was peripheral blood. The chain employs TRBV3-1 (or the pseudogene TRBV3-2) and TRBJ1-2; perhaps TRBD1 as D (5 bases). CDR3 sequence: CASNPQTGRADGYTF. CDR3 bases: TGTGCCAGTAACCCTCAAACCGGCAGGGCGGATGGCTACACCTTC.